This T cell receptor beta chain was found in a study of cytomegalovirus exposure and HLA in healthy donors (dated by TCRdb to the late 2010s). A note on the overall study: According to a later analysis, one platform produced both the 120 validation repertoires and the 550 to 800 repertoires of the first cohort. To predict cytomegalovirus infection status, the study combined high-throughput TCR immunosequencing, statistical association of individual TCRs with disease status, and machine learning. In addition to the first cohort of approximately 670 subjects, a separate validation cohort of 120 different subjects was used. The study was designed to test whether signatures of past pathogen exposure could be identified by cataloging public T cell receptors. Study-level results and caveats: Most TCR sequences were observed very rarely across donors, whereas some public TCRs were present in many individuals. Of the cluster scores, around 95% were above 0 in a later analysis, which found that TCRs clustered in the first cohort also tended to co-occur in the approximately 130 validation repertoires. The study listed 150 to 200 TCR beta chains as associated with cytomegalovirus. All 110 or so repertoires were used to score co-occurrence in the validation cohort in a later analysis, because that analysis had no HLA typing for the cohort. In vitro tests confirmed that a few of the cytomegalovirus-associated TCR beta chains recognize cytomegalovirus antigens. It was suggested by the authors that the approach could potentially be generalized to other disease states and immunological phenotypes. Cytomegalovirus status was reported to be diagnosed by the classifier with high specificity and sensitivity in both the original and validation cohorts.

Receptor amplification or capture employed the immunoSEQ multiplex PCR assay. The paper's processing steps were these. A statistical classification framework was built for diagnosing cytomegalovirus status from the catalog of TCR beta chain sequences. TCRdb took this table from immuneACCESS and kept in-frame rearrangements with V and J called. Such tables lack part of the clones; where checked against another copy, unresolved V genes explain under half of the gap, and the rest is unexplained. V, J and clone size are taken as reported in that table, and D and trimming were inferred from the DNA itself. This sample is represented by fewer than 80,000 clones; around 96% of them were singletons. The ten largest clones take up 4.5% to 5% of the sample. In the case of this clone: No cognate antigen has been identified for it. No clone much larger than this one lies a single base away; base qualities are absent.

Donors formed part of the validation cohort, which comprised 120 subjects and was distinct from the first cohort of over 500 subjects. Here V drops 3 bases and J drops 4 bases, and the junction holds 2 bases not matched to any gene. Inclusive of the bounding cysteine and phenylalanine, the CDR3 is 13 residues long. Only CDR3 DNA remains: 39 bases, in frame from the first base. Based on the germline V gene (reference sequence), the CDR1 and CDR2 sequences are GTSNPN and SVGIG. The sequenced material came from PBMCs. The sequence came from a woman between 18 and 30 years old in good health and CMV-seropositive. The rearrangement combines TRBV30 with TRBJ1-4; TRBD1 fits 7 bases in the junction. At the DNA level, the sequence is TGTGCCTGGAGAGGACAGGATAATGAAAAACTGTTTTTT. This gives the protein CAWRGQDNEKLFF.